The 17 T cell receptor beta chains below were found in one sample sequenced in a study of CD8 T cells in Susac syndrome (dated by TCRdb to the late 2010s). The library was obtained by the immunoSEQ multiplex PCR assay. RNA was extracted with the RNeasy kit and roughly 0.5 to 1 ug was reverse transcribed using random hexamers. TCRdb reran the public reads through fastp at Q25 and MiXCR, keeping productive beta chains. Identical CDR3 protein sequences are pooled into one entry, listed with their most common genes and DNA. The sample contains about 150,000 distinct CDR3 sequences, around 95% of them found a single time. Together, the top ten hold approximately 0.08% of the sample. Sequenced: CD4+ T cells from PBMCs. These receptors were taken from a human donor with Susac syndrome.

This chain joins TRBV5-1 and TRBJ1-2; 7 nucleotides align to TRBD1. The ends lost 4 bases at V and 9 bases at J; junction bases unmatched: 12. The CDR3 runs 14 residues. The germline gives CDR1 SGHRS, CDR2 YFSETQ. CDR3 sequence: CASSRGGAPESYTF. The CDR3 DNA is TGCGCCAGCAGCAGAGGGGGCGCCCCCGAGAGCTACACCTTC.

This clonotype was seen a single time. A junction end diverges from the germline sequence, so it may reflect a read error. V is TRBV12-3 or TRBV12-4 and J is TRBJ1-5, with no clear D. This CDR3 region has 12 residues. DNA for the CDR3: TGTGCCAGCAGTTTCGGCAGATCAGCCCGAGATTTT. Amino acid sequence: CASSFGRSARDF.

The chain couples TRBV24-1 to TRBJ2-7; D not resolved. CDR1 KGHDR and CDR2 SFDVKD come from the germline V gene. V gave up 9 bases and J gave up 0 bases, with 14 bases separating them. The CDR3 loop spans 14 amino acids. The CDR3 DNA is TGTGCCACCCCCGTGGCCCCGAACTCCTACGAGCAGTACTTC. Its translation is CATPVAPNSYEQYF.

The CDR3 region has the DNA TGTGCCAGCAGTGAATGGCAGGGCTACGAGCAGTACTTC. Its translation is CASSEWQGYEQYF. This sequence joins TRBV25-1 and TRBJ2-7, with D possibly TRBD1 on 5 matching bases. Germline CDR1 is MGHDK and CDR2 is SYGVNS. The CDR3 consists of 13 residues. V was clipped by 1 base and J by 3 bases, with 7 bases between them.

The V gene is TRBV28, the J gene TRBJ2-1; maybe TRBD1 (5 bases). The germline V gene has CDR1 MDHEN and CDR2 SYDVKM. Between the trimmed V and J ends, which lost 2 bases and 3 bases, there was a span of 11 bases. CDR3 length: 15 residues. The CDR3 DNA is TGTGCCAGCAGTTTAATGGGGCCTCGCTACAATGAGCAGTTCTTC. It specifies CASSLMGPRYNEQFF.

V gene TRBV20-1 combines with J gene TRBJ2-1; 14 bases are a match to TRBD2. Germline V gene lookup returns CDR1 DFQATT and CDR2 SNEGSKA (reference sequence). J was trimmed by 6 bases and V by 4 bases; bases with no gene match: 11. This CDR3 is 17 amino acids long. The CDR3 sequence: CSATNTRLAGGLNEQFF. CDR3 in DNA: TGCAGTGCTACCAACACCCGACTAGCGGGAGGGCTCAATGAGCAGTTCTTC.

The V gene is TRBV27, the J gene TRBJ2-1, with D unclear. CDR1 is MNHEY and CDR2 is SMNVEV in the germline V gene (reference sequence). With 0 bases removed from V and 6 bases from J, the gap between germline ends came to 9 bases. This CDR3 contains 14 residues. CDR3 in amino acids: CASSLSTSANEQFF. The DNA for the CDR3 is TGTGCCAGCAGTTTATCGACTTCGGCCAATGAGCAGTTCTTC.

The chain links TRBV2 to TRBJ1-4; D is unresolved. CDR3 length equals 19 residues. Per the germline V gene, CDR1 is SNHLY and CDR2 is FYNNEI. V dropped 6 bases and J dropped 7 bases, with 30 bases sitting between them. CDR3 sequence: CASRITVGLNSVSAEKLFF. CDR3 nucleotides: TGTGCCAGCAGGATCACGGTCGGGCTAAATTCGGTCTCTGCTGAAAAACTGTTTTTT.

The rearrangement joins TRBV5-1 to TRBJ2-2, with TRBD1 identical over 7 bases. Germline CDR1 SGHRS, CDR2 YFSETQ. The CDR3 runs 14 residues. Unmatched junction bases numbered 7, after V lost 4 bases and J lost 7 bases. The CDR3 bases are TGCGCCAGCAGCCCAGGGACAGAACTCGGGGAGCTGTTTTTT. It translates to CASSPGTELGELFF. The variable domain in full, with the rest retrieved from reference TRBV5-1 and TRBJ2-2, is KAGVTQTPRYLIKTRGQQVTLSCSPISGHRSVSWYQQTPGQGLQFLFEYFSETQRNKGNFPGRFSGRQFSNSRSEMNVSTLELGDSALYLCASSPGTELGELFFGEGSRLTVL.

The rearrangement uses TRBV20-1 and TRBJ2-1, with 9 bases matching TRBD1. CDR3 length: 13 residues. V gave up 3 bases and J gave up 10 bases; unmatched junction bases: 7. The germline gives CDR1 DFQATT, CDR2 SNEGSKA (reference sequence). The CDR3 loop reads CSASKQGAWEQFF. Here the CDR3 DNA reads TGCAGTGCTAGTAAACAGGGGGCATGGGAGCAGTTCTTC.

This chain uses TRBV5-4 with TRBJ2-1; D is undetermined. The CDR3 totals 16 residues. V dropped 2 bases and J dropped 4 bases, with 16 bases sitting between them. Germline assignment: CDR1 SGHNT and CDR2 YYREEE (reference sequence). CDR3 sequence (DNA): TGTGCCAGCAGCTTTTCCGACATCTACCTTTACAATGAGCAGTTCTTC. Translation gives CASSFSDIYLYNEQFF.

The chain carries TRBV20-1 and TRBJ2-3; D is uncertain. Trimming left V 3 bases short and J 2 bases short, with 12 bases between. Germline CDR1 DFQATT, CDR2 SNEGSKA (reference sequence). The CDR3 spans 14 residues. CDR3 in amino acids: CSASRRHHTDTQYF. DNA for the CDR3: TGCAGTGCTAGTAGGAGACATCACACAGATACGCAGTATTTT.

J is TRBJ1-5 and V is TRBV5-1, with 8 bases aligning to TRBD1. The CDR3 consists of 15 residues. The germline CDR1 and CDR2 sequences are SGHRS and YFSETQ. Germline trimming cut 4 bases from V and 3 bases from J; bases unmatched to any gene: 6. The CDR3 spells CASSLLTGDNQPQHF. The CDR3 DNA follows: TGCGCCAGCAGCCTACTGACAGGGGACAATCAGCCCCAGCATTTT.

V and J are TRBV29-1 and TRBJ2-2; 9 bases align to TRBD2. Trimming took 4 bases from V and 7 from J; bases not matched to a gene: 1. There are 12 residues in the CDR3. Germline CDR1 is SQVTM and CDR2 is ANQGSEA. The CDR3 spells CSVGSGGGELFF. The CDR3 DNA follows: TGCAGCGTTGGTAGCGGGGGCGGGGAGCTGTTTTTT.

The chain employs TRBV29-1 and TRBJ1-5; D call uncertain. V lost 3 bases and J lost 6, with 12 bases in between. CDR1 is SQVTM and CDR2 is ANQGSEA in the germline V gene. This CDR3 has 13 amino acids. The CDR3 loop reads CSVEEGPGQPQHF. Written as DNA, the CDR3 is TGCAGCGTTGAGGAGGGCCCTGGTCAGCCCCAGCATTTT.

This clonotype was counted a few times. The chain uses TRBV28 and TRBJ2-5; D not resolved. Trimming took off 6 bases at V and 5 bases at J, with 7 bases between the two ends. The germline V gene encodes CDR1 MDHEN and CDR2 SYDVKM. CDR3 length: 11 residues. The CDR3 DNA sequence: TGTGCCAGCAGCGGCCAGGAGACCCAGTACTTC. Translated: CASSGQETQYF.

This chain joins TRBV29-1 and TRBJ2-1, with 7 bases lining up with TRBD1. In germline, CDR1 is SQVTM, CDR2 ANQGSEA. V lost 4 bases to trimming and J lost 2 bases; unmatched junction nucleotides: 2. The CDR3 runs to 13 residues. CDR3 sequence: CSVARGTYNEQFF. The CDR3 DNA reads as TGCAGCGTTGCCAGGGGGACCTACAATGAGCAGTTCTTC.